This T cell receptor beta chain comes out of a study of cytomegalovirus exposure and HLA in healthy donors. The repertoire was sequenced with immunoSEQ multiplex PCR; TCRdb's copy has only in-frame clones and lacks some. The table lists roughly 120,000 clones, roughly 90% of them singletons. This TCR came from a woman younger than 30 in good health and CMV-seronegative. Sequencing used PBMCs.

The CDR3 here is CASSQEGGKGDTQYF. CDR3 nucleotide sequence: TGCGCCAGCAGCCAAGAGGGCGGGAAGGGTGATACGCAGTATTTT. The chain combines TRBV4-1 with TRBJ2-3, with D perhaps matching TRBD2 (6 bases). The germline V gene has CDR1 MGHRA and CDR2 YSYEKL. The CDR3 contains 15 residues. V shed 0 bases and J shed 6 bases, with 13 bases lying between them.